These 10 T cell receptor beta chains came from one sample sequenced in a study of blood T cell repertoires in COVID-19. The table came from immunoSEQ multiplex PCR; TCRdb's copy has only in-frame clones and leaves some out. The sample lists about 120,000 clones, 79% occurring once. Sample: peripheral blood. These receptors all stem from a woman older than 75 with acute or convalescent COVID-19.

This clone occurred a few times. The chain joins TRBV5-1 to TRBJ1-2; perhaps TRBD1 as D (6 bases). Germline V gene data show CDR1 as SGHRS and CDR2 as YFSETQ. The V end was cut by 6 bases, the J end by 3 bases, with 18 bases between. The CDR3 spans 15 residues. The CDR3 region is CASTQISGAHYGYTF. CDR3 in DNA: TGCGCCAGCACCCAAATTTCAGGGGCACACTATGGCTACACCTTC. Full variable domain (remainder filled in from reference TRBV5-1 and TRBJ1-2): KAGVTQTPRYLIKTRGQQVTLSCSPISGHRSVSWYQQTPGQGLQFLFEYFSETQRNKGNFPGRFSGRQFSNSRSEMNVSTLELGDSALYLCASTQISGAHYGYTFGSGTRLTVV.

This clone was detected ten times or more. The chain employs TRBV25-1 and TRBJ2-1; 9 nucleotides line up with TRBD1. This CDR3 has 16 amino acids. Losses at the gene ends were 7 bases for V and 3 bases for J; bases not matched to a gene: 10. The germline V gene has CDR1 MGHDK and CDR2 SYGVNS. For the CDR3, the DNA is TGTGCCAGCACGGGACAGGGCATGAAGATCTACAATGAGCAGTTCTTC. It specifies CASTGQGMKIYNEQFF.

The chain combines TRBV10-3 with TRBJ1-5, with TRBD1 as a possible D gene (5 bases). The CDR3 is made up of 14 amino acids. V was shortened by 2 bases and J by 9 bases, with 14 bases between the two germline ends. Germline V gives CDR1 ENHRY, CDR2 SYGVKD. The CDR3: CAISEGGGVGPQHF. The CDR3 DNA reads TGTGCCATCAGTGAGGGGGGAGGGGTAGGGCCCCAGCATTTT.

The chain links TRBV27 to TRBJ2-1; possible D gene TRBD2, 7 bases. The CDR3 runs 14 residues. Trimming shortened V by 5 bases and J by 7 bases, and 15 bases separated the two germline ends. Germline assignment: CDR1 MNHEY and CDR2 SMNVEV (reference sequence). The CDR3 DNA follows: TGTGCCAGCAGTCCGGGGGGCCCTAGGAATGAGCAGTTCTTC. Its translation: CASSPGGPRNEQFF.

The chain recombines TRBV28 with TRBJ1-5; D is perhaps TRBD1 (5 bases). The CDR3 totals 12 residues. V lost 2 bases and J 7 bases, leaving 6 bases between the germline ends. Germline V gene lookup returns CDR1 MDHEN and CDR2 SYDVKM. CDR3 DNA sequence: TGTGCCAGCAGTTTACAGGGACAGCCCCAGCATTTT. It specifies CASSLQGQPQHF.

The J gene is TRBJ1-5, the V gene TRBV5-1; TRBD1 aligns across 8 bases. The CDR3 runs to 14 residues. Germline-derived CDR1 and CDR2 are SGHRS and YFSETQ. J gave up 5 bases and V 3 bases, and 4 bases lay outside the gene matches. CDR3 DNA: TGCGCCAGCAGCTCGACAGGGGAAGATCAGCCCCAGCATTTT. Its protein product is CASSSTGEDQPQHF.

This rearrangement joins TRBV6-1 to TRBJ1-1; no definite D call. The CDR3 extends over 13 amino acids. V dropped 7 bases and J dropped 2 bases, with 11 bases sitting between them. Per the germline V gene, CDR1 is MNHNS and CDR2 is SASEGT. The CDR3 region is CASTRGRNTEAFF. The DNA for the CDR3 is TGTGCCAGCACCCGAGGGCGAAACACTGAAGCTTTCTTT.

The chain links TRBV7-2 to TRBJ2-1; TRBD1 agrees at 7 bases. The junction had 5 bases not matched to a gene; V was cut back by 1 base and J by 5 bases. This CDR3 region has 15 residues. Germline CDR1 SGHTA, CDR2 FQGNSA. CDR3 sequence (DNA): TGTGCCAGCAGCTTAGGAGGGGGCGGAAACAATGAGCAGTTCTTC. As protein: CASSLGGGGNNEQFF.

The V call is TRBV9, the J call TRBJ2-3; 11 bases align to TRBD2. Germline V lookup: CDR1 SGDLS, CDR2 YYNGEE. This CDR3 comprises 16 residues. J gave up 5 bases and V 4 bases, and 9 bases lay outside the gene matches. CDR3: CASSTFSGGDGDTQYF. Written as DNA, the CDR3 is TGTGCCAGCAGCACATTTAGCGGGGGGGACGGAGATACGCAGTATTTT.

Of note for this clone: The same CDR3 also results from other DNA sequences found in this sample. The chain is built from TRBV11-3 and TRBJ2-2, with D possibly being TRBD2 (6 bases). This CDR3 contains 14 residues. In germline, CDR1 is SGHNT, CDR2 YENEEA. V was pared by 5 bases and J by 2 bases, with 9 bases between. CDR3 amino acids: CASSLGLNTGELFF. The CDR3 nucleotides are TGTGCCAGCAGCCTGGGACTTAACACCGGGGAGCTGTTTTTT.